Included here is one TCR beta chain sequence, with context. Its antigen remains undetermined. Base qualities were left out, and no much larger clone turns up one base away. These data originate in a study of CD8 T cells in Susac syndrome (dated by TCRdb to between 2019 and 2020). At the level of the whole study: Repertoire sequencing was used to test whether CD8+ T cell activation and differentiation in Susac syndrome was antigen driven. Study-wide findings and limitations: The number of individuals in the TCR sequencing and HLA analysis was recognized as being relatively small.

Peripheral blood CD8+ and CD4+ T cells from healthy donors, Susac syndrome patients and multiple sclerosis patients were profiled by high-throughput TCR beta sequencing. Healthy donors were age- and sex-matched controls. Bulk CD8+ and CD4+ T cells were purified magnetically by negative isolation, whereas CD8+ TEMRA cells were enriched by FACS. Blood was collected in EDTA tubes and processed within 24 hours, with PBMCs isolated through density gradient centrifugation. PBMCs intended for TCR sequencing were cryopreserved in liquid nitrogen and thawed later in a water bath at 37 degrees C. The sorted or isolated CD4+, CD8+ and CD8+ TEMRA cells reached a purity of at least 90%. Reading from cysteine to phenylalanine, the CDR3 counts 13 amino acids. The only DNA kept is the CDR3, 39 bases in frame from the first base. V has 6 bases trimmed and J has 6 bases trimmed; junction bases matching no gene number 7. CDR1 MNHEY and CDR2 SMNVEV are derived from the germline V gene (reference sequence).

RNA was extracted using the RNeasy kit, and 0.5 to 1 microgram was reverse transcribed with random hexamers. The immunoSEQ multiplex PCR assay, which covers 54 Vbeta and 13 Jbeta segments, was used to amplify TCR beta CDR3 regions. PCR amplification bias was corrected by using a synthetic template baseline for primer optimization and computational correction. Per the original workflow: Reads were assigned to V, D and J genes according to IMGT and analyzed in immunoSEQ Analyzer, with only productive sequences retained. Clonality was computed as one minus Shannon entropy normalized by log2 of the number of productive unique sequences. For each patient and control, public and private clones were evaluated among the 100 most prevalent clones. Clones were defined as Susac-specific when absent from the healthy and MS cohorts, from 1052 published viral clones and from other ImmuneACCESS disease sequences. Using fastp at Q25 and MiXCR, TCRdb reprocessed the public reads and kept productive beta chains. Identical CDR3 protein sequences are pooled into one entry, listed with their most common genes and DNA. The V and J calls here are based on TCRdb, not the publication. This sample comprises 100,000 to 150,000 distinct CDR3 sequences, around 96% of them detected only once. The ten most abundant clones make up 0.07% to 0.09% of the sample.

Material: CD4+ T cells from PBMCs. This TCR was recovered from a human donor in good health. The V and J genes are TRBV27 and TRBJ1-2, with 7 bases in between that match TRBD1. The sequence in DNA is TGTGCCAGCAGAATGACAGGGCTCCATGGCTACACCTTC. Translated, it gives CASRMTGLHGYTF.